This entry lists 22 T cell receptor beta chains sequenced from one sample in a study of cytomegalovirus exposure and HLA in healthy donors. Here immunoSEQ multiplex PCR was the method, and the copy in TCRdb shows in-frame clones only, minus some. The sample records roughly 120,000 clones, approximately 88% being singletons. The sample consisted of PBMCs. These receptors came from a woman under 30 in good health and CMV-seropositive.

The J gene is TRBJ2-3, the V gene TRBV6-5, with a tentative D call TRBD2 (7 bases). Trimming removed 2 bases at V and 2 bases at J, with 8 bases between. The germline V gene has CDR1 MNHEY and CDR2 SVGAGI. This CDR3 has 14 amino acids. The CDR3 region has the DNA TGTGCCAGCAGTTACCGGGGGGCCACAGATACGCAGTATTTT. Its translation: CASSYRGATDTQYF.

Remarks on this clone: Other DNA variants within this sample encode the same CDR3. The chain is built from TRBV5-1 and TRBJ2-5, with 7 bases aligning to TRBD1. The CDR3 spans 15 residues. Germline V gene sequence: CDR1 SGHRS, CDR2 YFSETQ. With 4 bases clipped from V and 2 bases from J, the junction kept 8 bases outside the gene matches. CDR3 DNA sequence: TGCGCCAGCAGCCCCGACAGGGTTGGACAAGAGACCCAGTACTTC. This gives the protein CASSPDRVGQETQYF.

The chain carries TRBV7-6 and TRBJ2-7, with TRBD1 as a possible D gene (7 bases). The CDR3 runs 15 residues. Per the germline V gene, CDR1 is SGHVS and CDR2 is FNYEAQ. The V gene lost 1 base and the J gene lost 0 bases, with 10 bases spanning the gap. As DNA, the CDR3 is TGTGCCAGCAGCTTAGGGGGGGACAGCTCCTACGAGCAGTACTTC. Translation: CASSLGGDSSYEQYF.

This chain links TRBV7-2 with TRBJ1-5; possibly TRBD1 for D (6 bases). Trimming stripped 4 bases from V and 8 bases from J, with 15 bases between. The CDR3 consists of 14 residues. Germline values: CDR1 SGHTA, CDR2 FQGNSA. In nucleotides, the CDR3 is TGTGCCAGCAGCTCATACACCAGGGGCGAGCCCCAGCATTTT. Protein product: CASSSYTRGEPQHF.

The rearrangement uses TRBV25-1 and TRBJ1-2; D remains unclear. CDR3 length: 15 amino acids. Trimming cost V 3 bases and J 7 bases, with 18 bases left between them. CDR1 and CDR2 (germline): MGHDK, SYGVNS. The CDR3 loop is CASSDSGRRPSGYTF. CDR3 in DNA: TGTGCCAGCAGTGACAGTGGACGGAGGCCCTCTGGCTACACCTTC.

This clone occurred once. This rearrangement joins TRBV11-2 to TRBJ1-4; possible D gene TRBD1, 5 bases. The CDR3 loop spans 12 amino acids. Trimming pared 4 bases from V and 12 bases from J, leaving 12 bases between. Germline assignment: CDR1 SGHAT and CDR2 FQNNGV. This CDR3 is CASSSKGQELFF. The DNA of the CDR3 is TGTGCCAGCAGCTCAAAGGGGCAGGAACTGTTTTTT.

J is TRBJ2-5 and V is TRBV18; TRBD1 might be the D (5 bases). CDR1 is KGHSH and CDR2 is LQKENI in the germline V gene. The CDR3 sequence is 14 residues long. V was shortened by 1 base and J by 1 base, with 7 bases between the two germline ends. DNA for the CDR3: TGTGCCAGCTCACCACAGCAGGGCCAAGAGACCCAGTACTTC. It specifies CASSPQQGQETQYF. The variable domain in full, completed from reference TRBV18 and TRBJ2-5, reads NAGVMQNPRHLVRRRGQEARLRCSPMKGHSHVYWYRQLPEEGLKFMVYLQKENIIDESGMPKERFSAEFPKEGPSILRIQQVVRGDSAAYFCASSPQQGQETQYFGPGTRLLVL.

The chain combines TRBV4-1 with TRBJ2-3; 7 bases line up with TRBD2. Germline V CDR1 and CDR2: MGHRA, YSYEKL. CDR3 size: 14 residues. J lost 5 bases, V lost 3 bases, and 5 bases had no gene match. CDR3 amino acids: CASSQGGSVDTQYF. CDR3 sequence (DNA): TGCGCCAGCAGCCAGGGCGGGAGTGTAGATACGCAGTATTTT.

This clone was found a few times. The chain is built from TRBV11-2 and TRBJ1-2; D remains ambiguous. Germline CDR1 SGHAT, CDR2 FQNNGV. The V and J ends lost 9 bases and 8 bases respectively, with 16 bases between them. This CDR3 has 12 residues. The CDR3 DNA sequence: TGTGCCAGTTCCGAGCGAGGGAACGGCTACACCTTC. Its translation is CASSERGNGYTF.

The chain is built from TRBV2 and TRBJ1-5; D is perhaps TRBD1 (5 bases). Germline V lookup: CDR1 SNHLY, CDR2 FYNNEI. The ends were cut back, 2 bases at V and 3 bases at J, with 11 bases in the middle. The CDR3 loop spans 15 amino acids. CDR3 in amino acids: CASSELGTTNQPQHF. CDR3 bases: TGTGCCAGCAGTGAACTGGGGACTACCAATCAGCCCCAGCATTTT.

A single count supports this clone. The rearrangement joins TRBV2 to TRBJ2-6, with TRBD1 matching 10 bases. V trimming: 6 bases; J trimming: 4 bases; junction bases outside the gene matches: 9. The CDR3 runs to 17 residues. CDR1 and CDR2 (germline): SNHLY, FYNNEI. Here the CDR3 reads CASSKTGGASGANVLTF. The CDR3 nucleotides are TGTGCCAGCAGCAAGACAGGGGGCGCTTCCGGGGCCAACGTCCTGACTTTC.

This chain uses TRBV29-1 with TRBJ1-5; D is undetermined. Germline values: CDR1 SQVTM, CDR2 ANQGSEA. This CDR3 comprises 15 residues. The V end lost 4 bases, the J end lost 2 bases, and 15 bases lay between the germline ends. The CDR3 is CSVVLGLSGNQPQHF. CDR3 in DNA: TGCAGCGTTGTACTAGGGCTCTCGGGCAATCAGCCCCAGCATTTT.

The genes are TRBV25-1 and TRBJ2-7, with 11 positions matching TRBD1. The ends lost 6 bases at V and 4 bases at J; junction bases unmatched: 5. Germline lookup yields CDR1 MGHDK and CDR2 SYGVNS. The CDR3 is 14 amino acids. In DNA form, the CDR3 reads TGTGCCAGCAGCCGGACAGGGGGCGGGTACGAGCAGTACTTC. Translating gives CASSRTGGGYEQYF.

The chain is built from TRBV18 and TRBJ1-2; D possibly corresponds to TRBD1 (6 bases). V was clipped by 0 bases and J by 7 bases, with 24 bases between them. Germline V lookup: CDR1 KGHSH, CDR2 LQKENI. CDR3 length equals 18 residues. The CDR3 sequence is CASSPPMTGEPPLGGYTF. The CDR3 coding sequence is TGTGCCAGCTCACCACCTATGACAGGAGAACCCCCCTTGGGTGGCTACACCTTC.

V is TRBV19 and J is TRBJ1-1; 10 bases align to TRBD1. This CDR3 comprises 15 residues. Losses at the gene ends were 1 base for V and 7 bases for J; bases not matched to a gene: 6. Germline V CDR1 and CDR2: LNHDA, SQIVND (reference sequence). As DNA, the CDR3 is TGTGCCAGTAGTATAGGGACAGGGGGTTACGGTGAAGCTTTCTTT. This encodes CASSIGTGGYGEAFF.

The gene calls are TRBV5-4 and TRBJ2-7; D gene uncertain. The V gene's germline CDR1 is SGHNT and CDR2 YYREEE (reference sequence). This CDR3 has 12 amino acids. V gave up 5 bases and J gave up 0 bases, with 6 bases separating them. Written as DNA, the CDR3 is TGTGCCAGCAGTTATAACTCCTACGAGCAGTACTTC. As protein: CASSYNSYEQYF.

The CDR3: CASSFTGYEAFF. DNA for the CDR3: TGTGCCAGCAGCTTTACGGGTTACGAAGCTTTCTTT. J is TRBJ1-1 and V is TRBV11-2, with D uncertain. Germline loops: CDR1 SGHAT, CDR2 FQNNGV. Trimming took off 3 bases at V and 8 bases at J, with 10 bases between the two ends. The CDR3 length is 12 residues.

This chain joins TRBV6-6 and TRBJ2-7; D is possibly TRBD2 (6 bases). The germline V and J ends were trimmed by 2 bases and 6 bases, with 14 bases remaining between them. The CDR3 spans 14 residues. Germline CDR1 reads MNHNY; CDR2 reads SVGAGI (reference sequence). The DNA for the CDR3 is TGTGCCAGCAGTTACCTGGAGGGAGCCGGCGAGCAGTACTTC. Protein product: CASSYLEGAGEQYF.

CDR3 in amino acids: CASSLASMRRGGGEDTQYF. CDR3 coding DNA: TGTGCCAGCAGCTTGGCGAGCATGCGGCGGGGGGGCGGGGAGGATACGCAGTATTTT. J is TRBJ2-3 and V is TRBV5-4; TRBD2 matches at 9 bases. J lost 6 bases, V lost 0 bases, and 17 bases had no gene match. Germline-derived CDR1 and CDR2 are SGHNT and YYREEE (reference sequence). The length of the CDR3 is 19 residues.

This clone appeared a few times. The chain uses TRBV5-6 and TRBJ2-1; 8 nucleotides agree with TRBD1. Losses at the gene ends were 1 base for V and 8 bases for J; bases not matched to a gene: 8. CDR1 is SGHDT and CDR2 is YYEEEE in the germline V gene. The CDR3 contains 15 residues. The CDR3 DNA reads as TGTGCCAGCAGCTTGTTCGGACAGGGTTTGCATGAGCAGTTCTTC. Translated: CASSLFGQGLHEQFF.

The DNA for the CDR3 is TGTGCCAGCAGCGCCGTGGGGCAAGATACGCAGTATTTT. Translating it yields CASSAVGQDTQYF. The rearrangement links TRBV9 to TRBJ2-3; maybe TRBD1 (5 bases). V gave up 3 bases and J gave up 5 bases, with 10 bases separating them. Germline loops: CDR1 SGDLS, CDR2 YYNGEE. The CDR3 totals 13 residues.

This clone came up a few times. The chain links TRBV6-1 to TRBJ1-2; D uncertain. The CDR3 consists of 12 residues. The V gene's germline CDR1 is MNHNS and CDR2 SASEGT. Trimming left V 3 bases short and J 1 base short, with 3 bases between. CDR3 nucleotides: TGTGCCAGCAGTGACAATAACTATGGCTACACCTTC. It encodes CASSDNNYGYTF.